Described below is a single T cell receptor (beta chain) sequence and its context. Different DNA sequences within this sample yield the same CDR3. V trimming: 1 base; J trimming: 2 bases; junction bases outside the gene matches: 4. Per germline, CDR1 SGHAT and CDR2 FQNNGV. This CDR3 has 16 amino acids. This sample is drawn from a study of cytomegalovirus exposure and HLA in healthy donors. On the study more broadly: An earlier analysis found 117 million unique TCR beta sequences from 150 million to 200 million T cells.

PCR used 60 Vbeta primers and 13 Jbeta primers. Some clones are missing from TCRdb's copy, which holds only in-frame ones; the method was immunoSEQ multiplex PCR. The sample records about 150,000 clones, approximately 80% being singletons. This sequence was found in a boy between 2 and 10 years old in good health and CMV-seronegative. The rearrangement links TRBV11-2 to TRBJ2-1, with TRBD2 matching 8 bases. Sequencing input: PBMCs. The CDR3 loop reads CASSLGSGGPYNEQFF. The CDR3 region has the DNA TGTGCCAGCAGCTTAGGCTCGGGAGGGCCCTACAATGAGCAGTTCTTC.